This T cell receptor (beta chain) derives from a study of beta chain features in type 1 diabetes. This clone has only a few counts. The antigen is undetermined. This CDR3 is built from 16 residues. Germline CDR1 SGHDN, CDR2 FVKESK. V shed 3 bases and J 14 bases; nucleotides not matched to a gene: 10. The entirety of the isolated RNA underwent reverse transcription, so expressed TCRB transcripts were sequenced. The protocol was immunoSEQ multiplex PCR, while the TCRdb copy is restricted to in-frame clones and leaves out a portion. The repertoire holds 900,000 or so clones, with roughly 17% as singletons. Points from the study as a whole: It was among patients, rather than healthy donors, that naive, central memory and Treg TCRB repertoires appeared more similar.

This chain joins TRBV14 and TRBJ2-1; TRBD2 aligns across 16 bases. This receptor was obtained from a young woman in good health. Material for sequencing was naive CD4+ T cells from blood. The CDR3 is CASSHSGTSGRAGEFF. The CDR3 coding sequence is TGTGCCAGCAGCCACTCCGGGACTAGCGGGAGGGCGGGGGAGTTCTTC.